A single sample gave rise to the 28 T cell receptor beta chains below, sequenced in a study of cytomegalovirus exposure and HLA in healthy donors. Clones were sequenced by immunoSEQ multiplex PCR, and TCRdb holds only the in-frame ones, with some missing. The data show approximately 99,000 clones, approximately 86% seen once. The sequenced material came from PBMCs. These receptors originate from a young woman in good health and CMV-seronegative.

This rearrangement joins TRBV6-1 to TRBJ1-2; 8 nucleotides match TRBD1. With V trimmed by 3 bases and J by 7 bases, 16 bases remained unmatched. The CDR3 has 17 residues. CDR1 and CDR2 (germline): MNHNS, SASEGT. CDR3 DNA sequence: TGTGCCAGCAGTGAGAGAGGTTTAGGCGGACAGGGTGCTGGCTACACCTTC. Protein product: CASSERGLGGQGAGYTF.

The J gene is TRBJ1-1, the V gene TRBV19; TRBD1 matches 9 bases. Germline assignment: CDR1 LNHDA and CDR2 SQIVND (reference sequence). The CDR3 is 17 amino acids. V dropped 3 bases and J dropped 0; count of bases not matched to a gene: 8. The CDR3 loop is CASSILGQGNLNTEAFF. CDR3 nucleotides: TGTGCCAGTAGTATCCTGGGACAGGGAAATTTGAACACTGAAGCTTTCTTT.

This CDR3 is CAWSPAPGGYGYTF. The CDR3 DNA reads as TGTGCCTGGAGTCCCGCCCCGGGGGGGTATGGCTACACCTTC. The chain recombines TRBV30 with TRBJ1-2; TRBD1 is a possible D gene (5 bases). The CDR3 spans 14 residues. The germline V and J ends were trimmed by 2 bases and 5 bases, with 15 bases remaining between them. CDR1 GTSNPN and CDR2 SVGIG come from the germline V gene (reference sequence).

This chain connects TRBV5-1 to TRBJ2-7; 9 nucleotides agree with TRBD1. J gave up 3 bases and V 3 bases, and 4 bases lay outside the gene matches. Germline-derived CDR1 and CDR2 are SGHRS and YFSETQ. CDR3 length: 14 amino acids. The CDR3 DNA follows: TGCGCCAGCAGCTCCGACAGGGGGTTCTACGAGCAGTACTTC. Amino acids: CASSSDRGFYEQYF.

The V call is TRBV10-1, the J call TRBJ1-1, with 9 bases that match TRBD1. V was pared by 5 bases and J by 0 bases, with 7 bases of the junction left unmatched. Germline CDR1 WNHNN, CDR2 SYGVQD (reference sequence). CDR3 length: 16 amino acids. In DNA, the CDR3 is TGCGCCAGCAGTCGCGGGGGGACAGGGATGAACACTGAAGCTTTCTTT. This codes for CASSRGGTGMNTEAFF.

This clone occurred once. This chain connects TRBV9 to TRBJ2-5; the match to TRBD2 covers 9 bases. The ends lost 0 bases at V and 2 bases at J; junction bases unmatched: 5. This CDR3 is built from 16 residues. In germline, CDR1 is SGDLS, CDR2 YYNGEE. CDR3 sequence reads: CASSVGASGAQETQYF. As DNA, the CDR3 is TGTGCCAGCAGCGTAGGGGCTAGCGGGGCACAAGAGACCCAGTACTTC. Variable domain in full (rest from reference TRBV9 and TRBJ2-5): DSGVTQTPKHLITATGQRVTLRCSPRSGDLSVYWYQQSLDQGLQFLIQYYNGEERAKGNILERFSAQQFPDLHSELNLSSLELGDSALYFCASSVGASGAQETQYFGPGTRLLVL.

The V call is TRBV6-5, the J call TRBJ2-4; possible D gene TRBD1, 6 bases. The germline V and J ends were trimmed by 5 bases and 3 bases, with 14 bases remaining between them. This CDR3 is built from 15 residues. Germline assignment: CDR1 MNHEY and CDR2 SVGAGI. The CDR3: CASSRDTLGKNIQYF. CDR3 in DNA: TGTGCCAGCAGTCGGGACACCCTTGGCAAAAACATTCAGTACTTC.

This clone was counted a single time. The chain is built from TRBV27 and TRBJ2-2; TRBD1 is a possible D gene (6 bases). The CDR3 has 15 amino acids. Germline values: CDR1 MNHEY, CDR2 SMNVEV (reference sequence). V was clipped by 6 bases and J by 6 bases, with 17 bases between them. CDR3 region: CASSLRGPGAGELFF. The CDR3, as DNA: TGTGCCAGCAGCCTCCGAGGCCCAGGGGCCGGGGAGCTGTTTTTT.

The chain recombines TRBV29-1 with TRBJ2-3; possibly TRBD2 for D (5 bases). The CDR3 length is 13 residues. The germline gives CDR1 SQVTM, CDR2 ANQGSEA. V lost 8 bases, J lost 0 bases, and 12 bases lay in between. The CDR3 spells CSSRGLSTDTQYF. The CDR3 nucleotides read TGCAGCTCCCGAGGACTGAGCACAGATACGCAGTATTTT.

The V and J genes are TRBV21-1 and TRBJ1-2; whether TRBD1, the table's D call, matches the DNA was not checked. TRBV21-1 is a known pseudogene. This CDR3 spans 13 amino acids. CDR3 in DNA: TGTGCCGTCGACAGGGGCGCGGGTGTTGGCTACACCTTC. Amino acids: CAVDRGAGVGYTF.

This clone was found once. The chain combines TRBV5-6 with TRBJ2-5; the D gene is possibly TRBD1 (6 bases). V was cut by 0 bases and J by 2 bases, with 14 bases left in between. The CDR3 has 16 residues. Germline V gives CDR1 SGHDT, CDR2 YYEEEE. This chain's CDR3 is CASSLGTGWEQETQYF. The CDR3 coding sequence is TGTGCCAGCAGCTTGGGTACAGGGTGGGAACAAGAGACCCAGTACTTC. Combining the CDR3 with reference TRBV5-6 and TRBJ2-5 gives the whole variable domain DAGVTQSPTHLIKTRGQQVTLRCSPKSGHDTVSWYQQALGQGPQFIFQYYEEEERQRGNFPDRFSGHQFPNYSSELNVNALLLGDSALYLCASSLGTGWEQETQYFGPGTRLLVL.

This clone has just a few counts. V and J are TRBV30 and TRBJ2-7, with D perhaps matching TRBD1 (6 bases). The length of the CDR3 is 15 residues. V was shortened by 1 base and J by 6 bases, with 19 bases between the two germline ends. Germline V gives CDR1 GTSNPN, CDR2 SVGIG (reference sequence). The DNA for the CDR3 is TGTGCCTGGAGTGACGTGGCAGGGGCTCTTGGCGAGCAGTACTTC. This encodes CAWSDVAGALGEQYF.

J is TRBJ2-7 and V is TRBV9, with 7 bases fitting TRBD2. Germline V gives CDR1 SGDLS, CDR2 YYNGEE. V dropped 0 bases and J dropped 2; count of bases not matched to a gene: 8. The CDR3 contains 16 residues. The CDR3: CASSVAGEGPAYEQYF. DNA of the CDR3: TGTGCCAGCAGCGTAGCCGGGGAGGGTCCAGCCTACGAGCAGTACTTC.

The chain couples TRBV15 to TRBJ1-5; possible D gene TRBD1, 5 bases. The CDR3 consists of 13 residues. CDR1 LNHNV and CDR2 YYDKDF come from the germline V gene (reference sequence). Trimming pared 0 bases from V and 7 bases from J, leaving 7 bases between. CDR3 region: CATSRDRGQPQHF. CDR3 in DNA: TGTGCCACCAGCAGAGATCGGGGGCAGCCCCAGCATTTT.

In nucleotides, the CDR3 is TGTGCCAGCAGCGGGACGGACAGGGGAGGCTCCTATAATTCACCCCTCCACTTT. Amino acids: CASSGTDRGGSYNSPLHF. J is TRBJ1-6 and V is TRBV9; 9 bases fit TRBD1. The V segment lost 3 bases and the J segment 0 bases; nucleotides outside the gene matches: 7. The CDR3 loop spans 18 amino acids. Germline V lookup: CDR1 SGDLS, CDR2 YYNGEE.

This clone was detected a few times. The genes are TRBV2 and TRBJ2-7; tentatively, D is TRBD1 (6 bases). CDR1 SNHLY and CDR2 FYNNEI come from the germline V gene. The CDR3 covers 13 residues. The V end lost 6 bases, the J end lost 5 bases, and 14 bases lay between the germline ends. CDR3 bases: TGTGCCAGCAGACAGGGTTTCACCGACGAGCAGTACTTC. Translation gives CASRQGFTDEQYF.

In this sample, this clone turned up a few times. The chain carries TRBV6-5 and TRBJ1-6; D is ambiguous. Germline-derived CDR1 and CDR2 are MNHEY and SVGAGI. The V end was cut by 0 bases, the J end by 14 bases, with 14 bases between. CDR3 length: 14 residues. This CDR3 reads CASSYSGESLTLHF. In DNA, the CDR3 is TGTGCCAGCAGTTACTCGGGCGAATCCCTCACCCTCCACTTT.

The chain recombines TRBV7-2 with TRBJ2-3; D is possibly TRBD2 (6 bases). The V gene lost 5 bases and the J gene lost 0 bases, with 15 bases spanning the gap. This CDR3 is 16 amino acids long. Germline CDR1 reads SGHTA; CDR2 reads FQGNSA. The chain's CDR3 is CASSPQSGLSTDTQYF. CDR3 in DNA: TGTGCCAGCAGCCCACAGAGCGGGCTAAGCACAGATACGCAGTATTTT.

The chain recombines TRBV7-9 with TRBJ1-2, with TRBD1 matching 10 bases. V dropped 5 bases and J dropped 4; count of bases not matched to a gene: 7. Looked up from germline, CDR1 is SEHNR and CDR2 is FQNEAQ (reference sequence). The CDR3 spans 15 residues. CDR3 DNA: TGTGCCAGCAGCGCCCGACAGGGGGCCTTCTATGGCTACACCTTC. Protein sequence: CASSARQGAFYGYTF.

The chain has TRBV19 and TRBJ1-5, with D hard to call. V was cut by 3 bases and J by 0 bases, with 6 bases left in between. Germline CDR1 reads LNHDA; CDR2 reads SQIVND (reference sequence). This CDR3 has 14 amino acids. The DNA of the CDR3 is TGTGCCAGTAGTATGCTAGCTAGCAATCAGCCCCAGCATTTT. This codes for CASSMLASNQPQHF.

CDR3: CASSVDTGPHTF. The DNA of the CDR3 is TGCGCCAGCAGCGTCGATACAGGTCCCCACACCTTC. J is TRBJ1-2 and V is TRBV5-1, with a tentative D call TRBD1 (5 bases). Germline CDR1 reads SGHRS; CDR2 reads YFSETQ. The CDR3 totals 12 residues. The V gene lost 4 bases and the J gene lost 12 bases, with 16 bases spanning the gap. Supplemented by reference TRBV5-1 and TRBJ1-2, the full variable domain reads KAGVTQTPRYLIKTRGQQVTLSCSPISGHRSVSWYQQTPGQGLQFLFEYFSETQRNKGNFPGRFSGRQFSNSRSEMNVSTLELGDSALYLCASSVDTGPHTFGSGTRLTVV.

The chain has TRBV9 and TRBJ1-6, with 9 bases lining up with TRBD1. The J segment lost 11 bases and the V segment lost 4 bases, leaving 7 bases of the junction unmatched. This CDR3 region has 14 residues. CDR1 is SGDLS and CDR2 is YYNGEE in the germline V gene. CDR3 sequence: CASSTTGGETPLHF. CDR3 DNA: TGTGCCAGCAGCACAACAGGGGGCGAAACACCCCTCCACTTT.

The CDR3 DNA follows: TGCGCCAGCAGCTTGGTCCAGGAGAGTAGGGGCACTGAAGCTTTCTTT. The encoded protein is CASSLVQESRGTEAFF. The gene calls are TRBV5-1 and TRBJ1-1; tentative D call: TRBD1 (5 bases). V lost 0 bases and J 4 bases, leaving 16 bases between the germline ends. Germline lookup yields CDR1 SGHRS and CDR2 YFSETQ. The CDR3 covers 16 residues.

J is TRBJ2-1 and V is TRBV5-4, with TRBD2 matching over 12 bases. CDR3 length: 17 amino acids. Germline trimming cut 4 bases from V and 5 bases from J; bases unmatched to any gene: 10. Germline-derived CDR1 and CDR2 are SGHNT and YYREEE (reference sequence). This CDR3 reads CASSPPLAGGPDNEQFF. CDR3 DNA sequence: TGTGCCAGCAGCCCTCCTCTAGCGGGGGGGCCGGACAATGAGCAGTTCTTC.

This chain joins TRBV27 and TRBJ2-2; D gene unclear. The V end lost 6 bases, the J end lost 3 bases, and 8 bases lay between the germline ends. CDR3 length equals 13 residues. The germline V gene has CDR1 MNHEY and CDR2 SMNVEV (reference sequence). CDR3 amino acids: CASRISDTGELFF. The CDR3 DNA is TGTGCCAGCAGGATTTCGGACACCGGGGAGCTGTTTTTT.

The chain carries TRBV9 and TRBJ2-7, with D uncertain. Germline loops: CDR1 SGDLS, CDR2 YYNGEE. V shed 0 bases and J shed 7 bases, with 11 bases lying between them. The CDR3 covers 13 residues. Here the CDR3 DNA reads TGTGCCAGCAGCGTAGGTGGTTCGGGTGAGCAGTACTTC. Its translation is CASSVGGSGEQYF.

The sample holds a few counts of this clone. The chain recombines TRBV30 with TRBJ1-2; tentatively, D is TRBD1 (6 bases). CDR3 length: 12 amino acids. Germline values: CDR1 GTSNPN, CDR2 SVGIG (reference sequence). V lost 3 bases and J 8 bases, leaving 13 bases between the germline ends. The CDR3 here is CAWSVGGRGYTF. The CDR3, as DNA: TGTGCCTGGAGCGTAGGGGGACGGGGCTACACCTTC.

The chain has TRBV14 and TRBJ1-2; TRBD1 agrees at 7 bases. The V gene end was trimmed by 4 bases and the J gene end by 8 bases; junction bases not matched to a gene: 10. The CDR3 is made up of 14 amino acids. Germline V lookup: CDR1 SGHDN, CDR2 FVKESK. The CDR3 DNA follows: TGTGCCAGCAGCCGATTAAGGACAGGCGGGGGCTACACCTTC. Amino acids: CASSRLRTGGGYTF.